This T cell receptor beta chain was identified during a study of blood T cells in healthy people across ages. Whole-study results and caveats: More naive CD4+ cells and higher diversity marked long-lived donors relative to aged donors.

The CDR3 length is 16 residues. The V gene end was trimmed by 5 bases and the J gene end by 2 bases; junction bases not matched to a gene: 10. The germline V gene has CDR1 MNHNY and CDR2 SVGAGI (reference sequence). Through a sample-barcoded 5' primer and a J-beta primer mix, a second PCR was run for 7 to 11 cycles. TCRdb recomputed calls from the 5' RACE reads with MiXCR, one row per CDR3 protein. The top ten hold roughly 17% of the sample, which has 850,000 to 950,000 distinct CDR3 sequences, around 28% seen once. This clonotype was picked up many times. Its matching antigen is unknown. The chain combines TRBV6-6 with TRBJ2-3, with 7 nucleotides matching TRBD2. The sequence came from a woman of 80 years or more in good health. Specimen: blood. In nucleotides, the CDR3 is TGTGCCAGCAGTGAAACTTCGGGGGGTTACACAGATACGCAGTATTTT. Its protein product is CASSETSGGYTDTQYF.